What follows are 2 T cell receptor beta chains derived from one specimen sequenced in a study of identical twins. TCRdb reanalysed the 5' RACE reads using MiXCR and keeps one entry per CDR3 protein. This repertoire shows some 240,000 distinct CDR3 sequences, roughly a tenth found once; its top ten account for 9% to 10%. Sequencing was done on a sample of memory T cells sorted from blood. The receptors stem from a man aged 45-60 years in good health.

A few counts support this clonotype. This CDR3 is CSVVENSGNTIYF. In DNA, the CDR3 is TGCAGCGTTGTGGAAAACTCTGGAAACACCATATATTTT. The rearrangement uses TRBV29-1 and TRBJ1-3; no reliable D call. This CDR3 comprises 13 residues. V dropped 4 bases and J dropped 0 bases, with 7 bases sitting between them. Per germline, CDR1 SQVTM and CDR2 ANQGSEA. The whole variable domain, filled in from reference TRBV29-1 and TRBJ1-3, reads SAVISQKPSRDICQRGTSLTIQCQVDSQVTMMFWYRQQPGQSLTLIATANQGSEATYESGFVIDKFPISRPNLTFSTLTVSNMSPEDSSIYLCSVVENSGNTIYFGEGSWLTVV.

This clonotype was seen a few times. The chain links TRBV6-2 or TRBV6-3 to TRBJ1-1, with 8 bases aligning to TRBD1. The CDR3 is 15 amino acids. Germline CDR1 reads MNHEY; CDR2 reads SVGEGT. Germline trimming cut 2 bases from V and 6 bases from J; bases unmatched to any gene: 8. For the CDR3, the DNA is TGTGCCAGCAGTTACGCCTTCAGGGGGCGACCTGAAGCTTTCTTT. Protein sequence: CASSYAFRGRPEAFF.